This TCR beta chain stems from a study of blood T cell repertoires in COVID-19. Study at large: The cDNA or gDNA used as material had been derived from T cells, B-cell-depleted T cells, or PBMCs.

The V end was cut by 2 bases, the J end by 0 bases, with 4 bases between. Germline V gives CDR1 LNHDA, CDR2 SQIVND (reference sequence). The CDR3 loop spans 13 amino acids. Only a few counts were recorded for this clone. Original analysis: Reference gene primer amplification yielded estimated nucleated cell counts. Data came from immunoSEQ multiplex PCR; TCRdb stores just in-frame clones and leaves some out. V and J calls and clone size follow that table, whereas D and trimming were derived from the DNA. The table shows tens of thousands of clones, with roughly 85% occurring only once. V is TRBV19 and J is TRBJ1-1; D is undetermined. Sequencing input: peripheral blood. The receptor was derived from a human donor in a cohort sampled during active or convalescent COVID-19. CDR3 DNA: TGTGCCAGTAGTATATCCGTGAACACTGAAGCTTTCTTT. This gives the protein CASSISVNTEAFF.